This TCR beta chain was captured in a study of Graves' ophthalmopathy and Graves' hyperthyroidism. RNA transcripts were the template, and TCR beta CDR3 regions were amplified from them. HTBI primers served in a first-round RT-PCR, which a second-round multiplex PCR followed. In TCRdb, the multiplex PCR reads were re-called with MiXCR into one record per CDR3 protein. This sample carries 680,000 or so distinct CDR3 sequences, approximately 22% of them seen once, and the ten largest clones take approximately 7%. With 0 bases clipped from V and 2 bases from J, the junction kept 0 bases outside the gene matches. Germline values: CDR1 DFQATT, CDR2 SNEGSKA (reference sequence). CDR3 size: 14 residues. Uncontrolled infections, other autoimmune diseases, pregnancy or lactation barred patients from enrollment. Many counts were recorded for this clonotype.

The receptor was isolated from a woman younger than 35 with stable Graves' hyperthyroidism. Some clones in this sample may be carry-over from other donors' samples. The sample comprised peripheral blood. This sequence joins TRBV20-1 and TRBJ2-5; 10 positions agree with TRBD2. DNA of the CDR3: TGCAGTGCTAGAGATAGCGGGGGGCAAGAGACCCAGTACTTC. Amino acids: CSARDSGGQETQYF.